This T cell receptor (beta chain) came from a study of blood T cell repertoires in COVID-19. Looked up from germline, CDR1 is SSHAT and CDR2 is FNYEAQ (reference sequence). This CDR3 is built from 15 residues. Sequencing used immunoSEQ multiplex PCR; TCRdb keeps in-frame clones, though not all of them. The sample consists of about 150,000 clones, approximately 80% of them appearing once. Remarks on this clone: One junction end disagrees with the germline gene, perhaps due to a read error.

The sequence was collected from a human donor in a cohort sampled during active COVID-19. The chain is built from TRBV7-7 and TRBJ2-3; 10 nucleotides line up with TRBD1. The sample taken for sequencing was peripheral blood. This CDR3 reads CASSFGTGGTDTQYF. In DNA form, the CDR3 reads TGTGCTAGCAGCTTCGGGACAGGGGGCACAGATACGCAGTATTTT.